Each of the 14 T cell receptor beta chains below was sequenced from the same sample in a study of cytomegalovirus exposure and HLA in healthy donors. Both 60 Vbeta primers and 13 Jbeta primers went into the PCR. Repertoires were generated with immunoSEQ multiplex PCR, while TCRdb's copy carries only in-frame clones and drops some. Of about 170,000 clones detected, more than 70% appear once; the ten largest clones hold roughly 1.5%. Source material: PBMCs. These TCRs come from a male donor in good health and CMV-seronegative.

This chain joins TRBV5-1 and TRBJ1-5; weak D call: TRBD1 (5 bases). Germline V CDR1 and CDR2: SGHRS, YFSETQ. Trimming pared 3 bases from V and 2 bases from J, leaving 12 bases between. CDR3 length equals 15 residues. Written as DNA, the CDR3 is TGCGCCAGCAGCTGGGGGGGAGTGGGCAATCAGCCCCAGCATTTT. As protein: CASSWGGVGNQPQHF.

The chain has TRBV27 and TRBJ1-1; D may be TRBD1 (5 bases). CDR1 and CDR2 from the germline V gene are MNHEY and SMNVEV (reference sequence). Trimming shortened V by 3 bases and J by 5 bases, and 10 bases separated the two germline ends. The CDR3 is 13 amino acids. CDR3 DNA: TGTGCCAGCAGTTTTTCAGGGCCGACTGAAGCTTTCTTT. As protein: CASSFSGPTEAFF.

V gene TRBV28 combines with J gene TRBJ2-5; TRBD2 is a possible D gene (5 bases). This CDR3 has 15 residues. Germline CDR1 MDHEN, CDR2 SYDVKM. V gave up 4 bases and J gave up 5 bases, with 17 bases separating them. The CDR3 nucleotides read TGTGCCAGCAGTTCCCCCCGGGGAGAGGGTGAGACCCAGTACTTC. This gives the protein CASSSPRGEGETQYF. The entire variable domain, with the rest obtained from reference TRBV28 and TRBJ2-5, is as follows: DVKVTQSSRYLVKRTGEKVFLECVQDMDHENMFWYRQDPGLGLRLIYFSYDVKMKEKGDIPEGYSVSREKKERFSLILESASTNQTSMYLCASSSPRGEGETQYFGPGTRLLVL.

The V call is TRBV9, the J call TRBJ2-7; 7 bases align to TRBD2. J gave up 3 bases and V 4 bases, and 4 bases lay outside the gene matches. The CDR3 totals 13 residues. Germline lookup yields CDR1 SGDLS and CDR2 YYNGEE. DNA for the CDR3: TGTGCCAGCAGCCCGACTAGCAGCTACGAGCAGTACTTC. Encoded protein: CASSPTSSYEQYF.

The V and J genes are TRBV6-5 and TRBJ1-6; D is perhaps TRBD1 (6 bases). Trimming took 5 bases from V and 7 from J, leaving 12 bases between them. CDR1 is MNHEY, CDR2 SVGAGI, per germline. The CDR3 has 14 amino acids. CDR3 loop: CASSPGHENSPLHF. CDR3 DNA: TGTGCCAGCAGTCCGGGACACGAAAATTCACCCCTCCACTTT.

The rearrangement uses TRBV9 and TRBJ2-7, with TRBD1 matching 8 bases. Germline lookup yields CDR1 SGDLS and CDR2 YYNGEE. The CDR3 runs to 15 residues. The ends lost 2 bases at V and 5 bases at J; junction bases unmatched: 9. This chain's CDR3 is CASSVSQGAFHEQYF. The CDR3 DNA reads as TGTGCCAGCAGCGTCTCCCAGGGGGCTTTCCACGAGCAGTACTTC. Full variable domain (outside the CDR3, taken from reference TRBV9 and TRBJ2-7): DSGVTQTPKHLITATGQRVTLRCSPRSGDLSVYWYQQSLDQGLQFLIQYYNGEERAKGNILERFSAQQFPDLHSELNLSSLELGDSALYFCASSVSQGAFHEQYFGPGTRLTVT.

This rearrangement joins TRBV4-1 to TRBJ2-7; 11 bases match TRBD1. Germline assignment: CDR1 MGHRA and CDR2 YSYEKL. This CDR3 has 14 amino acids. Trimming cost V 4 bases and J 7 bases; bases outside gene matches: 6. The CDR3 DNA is TGCGCCAGCAGCCTAGGACAGGGGGCGAGGGAGCAGTACTTC. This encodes CASSLGQGAREQYF.

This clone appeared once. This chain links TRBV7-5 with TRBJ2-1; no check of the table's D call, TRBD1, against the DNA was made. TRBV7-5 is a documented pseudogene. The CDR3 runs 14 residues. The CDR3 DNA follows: TGTGCCAGAAGCTTAGCTCCAGTGAACAATGAGCAGTTCTTC. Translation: CARSLAPVNNEQFF.

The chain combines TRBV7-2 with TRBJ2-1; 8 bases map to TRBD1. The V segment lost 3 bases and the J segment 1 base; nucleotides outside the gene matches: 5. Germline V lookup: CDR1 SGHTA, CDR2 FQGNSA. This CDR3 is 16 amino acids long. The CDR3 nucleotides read TGTGCCAGCAGCTTCGGACAGGGCAGTTCCTACAATGAGCAGTTCTTC. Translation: CASSFGQGSSYNEQFF.

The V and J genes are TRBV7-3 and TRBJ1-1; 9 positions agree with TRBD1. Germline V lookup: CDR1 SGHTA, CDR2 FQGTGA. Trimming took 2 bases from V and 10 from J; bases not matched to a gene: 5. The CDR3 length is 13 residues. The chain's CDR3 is CASSLGQGSGAFF. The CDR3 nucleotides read TGTGCCAGCAGCTTAGGACAGGGGAGCGGAGCTTTCTTT.

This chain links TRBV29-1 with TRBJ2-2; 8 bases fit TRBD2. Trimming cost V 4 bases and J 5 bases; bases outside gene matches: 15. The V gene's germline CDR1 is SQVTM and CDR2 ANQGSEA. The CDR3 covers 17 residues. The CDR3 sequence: CSVGARRLAGSTGELFF. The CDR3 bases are TGCAGCGTTGGGGCCCGGCGGCTAGCGGGCAGTACCGGGGAGCTGTTTTTT.

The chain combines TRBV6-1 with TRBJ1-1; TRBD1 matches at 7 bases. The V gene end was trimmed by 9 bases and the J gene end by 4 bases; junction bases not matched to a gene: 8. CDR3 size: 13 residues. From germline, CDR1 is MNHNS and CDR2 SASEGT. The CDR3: CASQTSGGTEAFF. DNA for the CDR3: TGTGCCAGTCAAACTTCAGGGGGCACTGAAGCTTTCTTT.

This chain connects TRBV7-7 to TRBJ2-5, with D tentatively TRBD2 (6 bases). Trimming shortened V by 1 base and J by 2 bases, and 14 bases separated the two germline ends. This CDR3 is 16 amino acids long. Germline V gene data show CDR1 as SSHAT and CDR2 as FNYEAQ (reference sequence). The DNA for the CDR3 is TGTGCCAGCAGCTTAGTCGGGACTTCTGCGCAAGAGACCCAGTACTTC. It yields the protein CASSLVGTSAQETQYF.

The CDR3 sequence: CASILLSGNIQYF. The CDR3 bases are TGTGCCAGCATCCTCCTTTCCGGTAACATTCAGTACTTC. J is TRBJ2-4 and V is TRBV7-9; no clear D. From germline, CDR1 is SEHNR and CDR2 FQNEAQ (reference sequence). CDR3 length equals 13 residues. The V end was cut by 7 bases, the J end by 7 bases, with 14 bases between. The complete variable domain, with remaining parts taken from reference TRBV7-9 and TRBJ2-4, reads DTGVSQNPRHKITKRGQNVTFRCDPISEHNRLYWYRQTLGQGPEFLTYFQNEAQLEKSRLLSDRFSAERPKGSFSTLEIQRTEQGDSAMYLCASILLSGNIQYFGAGTRLSVL.